These 28 T cell receptor beta chains were all obtained from the same sample, sequenced in a study of T cells in pancreatic ductal adenocarcinoma. Produced via immunoSEQ multiplex PCR; TCRdb's table is partial and in-frame only. The data show roughly 31,000 clones, around 90% seen once. Surgery without prior neoadjuvant therapy was the treatment of the selected pancreatic ductal adenocarcinoma patients. The sample was PBMCs. The receptor source for this set is a human donor with pancreatic ductal adenocarcinoma.

Only one count was recorded for this clone. This same CDR3 is encoded by further DNA sequences in the sample. The chain links TRBV18 to TRBJ2-1, with no clear D. The CDR3 contains 12 residues. V shed 6 bases and J shed 6 bases, with 9 bases lying between them. CDR1 and CDR2 (germline): KGHSH, LQKENI. CDR3 sequence reads: CASSPVGNEQFF. The DNA for the CDR3 is TGTGCCAGCTCTCCCGTAGGCAATGAGCAGTTCTTC.

V gene TRBV5-6 combines with J gene TRBJ2-3; 13 nucleotides line up with TRBD2. Germline V gene sequence: CDR1 SGHDT, CDR2 YYEEEE. The CDR3 loop spans 16 amino acids. The junction had 5 bases not matched to a gene; V was cut back by 4 bases and J by 3 bases. The CDR3 spells CASSSLTSGRTDTQYF. The CDR3 nucleotides read TGTGCCAGCAGCAGTCTGACTAGCGGGAGGACAGATACGCAGTATTTT.

This chain uses TRBV14 with TRBJ1-1, with D unresolved. The germline CDR1 and CDR2 sequences are SGHDN and FVKESK. V lost 2 bases to trimming and J lost 8 bases, with 12 bases between them. This CDR3 has 13 amino acids. CDR3: CASSQSMGLEAFF. CDR3 coding DNA: TGTGCCAGCAGCCAATCGATGGGGTTGGAAGCTTTCTTT. Variable domain in full (rest from reference TRBV14 and TRBJ1-1): EAGVTQFPSHSVIEKGQTVTLRCDPISGHDNLYWYRRVMGKEIKFLLHFVKESKQDESGMPNNRFLAERTGGTYSTLKVQPAELEDSGVYFCASSQSMGLEAFFGQGTRLTVV.

This clone came up a few times. The V gene is TRBV21-1, the J gene TRBJ2-2; the D call in the table, TRBD2, was not verified against the DNA. TRBV21-1 is a listed pseudogene. This CDR3 has 13 amino acids. The CDR3: CASSRSYTGELFF. CDR3 DNA: TGTGCCAGCAGCAGGAGTTACACCGGGGAGCTGTTTTTT.

This chain uses TRBV4-1 with TRBJ1-2; 8 nucleotides align to TRBD1. V was pared by 4 bases and J by 4 bases, with 14 bases of the junction left unmatched. The CDR3 runs 17 residues. Germline-derived CDR1 and CDR2 are MGHRA and YSYEKL. In DNA, the CDR3 is TGCGCCAGCAGCCCCTATATAACGACAGGGGAAATCTATGGCTACACCTTC. This translates into CASSPYITTGEIYGYTF.

The rearrangement links TRBV7-8 to TRBJ2-3, with D possibly being TRBD1 (7 bases). Germline V CDR1 and CDR2: SGHVS, FQNEAQ. The CDR3 totals 20 residues. Trimming left V 5 bases short and J 1 base short, with 28 bases between. The CDR3 loop reads CASSPGTALGGRERTDTQYF. The CDR3 DNA follows: TGTGCCAGCAGCCCCGGGACAGCCCTGGGGGGACGCGAACGCACAGATACGCAGTATTTT.

The rearrangement joins TRBV10-3 to TRBJ2-7; D gene uncertain. This CDR3 has 16 amino acids. Germline CDR1 is ENHRY and CDR2 is SYGVKD. V was clipped by 3 bases and J by 1 base, with 16 bases between them. CDR3 in DNA: TGTGCCATCAGTGATTTGGCTGCCACTCGGTCCTACGAGCAGTACTTC. Residues: CAISDLAATRSYEQYF.

The chain joins TRBV18 to TRBJ2-7, with D unclear. Germline loops: CDR1 KGHSH, CDR2 LQKENI. V lost 2 bases, J lost 0 bases, and 5 bases lay in between. The CDR3 is made up of 13 amino acids. Here the CDR3 DNA reads TGTGCCAGCTCACCAAGACCCTCCTACGAGCAGTACTTC. This encodes CASSPRPSYEQYF.

The rearrangement joins TRBV7-9 to TRBJ1-3; weak D call: TRBD1 (6 bases). Trimming shortened V by 2 bases and J by 0 bases, and 8 bases separated the two germline ends. Germline V CDR1 and CDR2: SEHNR, FQNEAQ (reference sequence). The CDR3 covers 15 residues. The CDR3 DNA is TGTGCCAGCAGCTTAAGACAGGACTCTGGAAACACCATATATTTT. Protein sequence: CASSLRQDSGNTIYF.

The chain uses TRBV11-3 and TRBJ2-2, with D maybe TRBD2 (6 bases). The ends were cut back, 3 bases at V and 2 bases at J, with 16 bases in the middle. The CDR3 spans 17 residues. Germline V gene lookup returns CDR1 SGHNT and CDR2 YENEEA. The CDR3 spells CASSLGVASANTGELFF. The CDR3 DNA reads TGTGCCAGCAGCTTGGGTGTAGCTAGCGCTAACACCGGGGAGCTGTTTTTT. The full variable domain, rest sourced from reference TRBV11-3 and TRBJ2-2, is EAGVVQSPRYKIIEKKQPVAFWCNPISGHNTLYWYLQNLGQGPELLIRYENEEAVDDSQLPKDRFSAERLKGVDSTLKIQPAELGDSAVYLCASSLGVASANTGELFFGEGSRLTVL.

The V gene is TRBV27, the J gene TRBJ2-7; D might be TRBD2 (6 bases). The CDR3 has 15 residues. V gave up 3 bases and J gave up 0 bases, with 12 bases separating them. In germline, CDR1 is MNHEY, CDR2 SMNVEV (reference sequence). CDR3 in amino acids: CASSFGGGLSYEQYF. In DNA form, the CDR3 reads TGTGCCAGCAGTTTTGGGGGAGGACTCTCCTACGAGCAGTACTTC.

This clone occurred once. V is TRBV11-3 and J is TRBJ2-6, with D possibly matching TRBD1 (5 bases). Germline lookup yields CDR1 SGHNT and CDR2 YENEEA. CDR3 length: 15 amino acids. Trimming left V 4 bases short and J 2 bases short, with 9 bases between. The CDR3 DNA follows: TGTGCCAGCAGCTCGGAGACAGCTGGGGCCAACGTCCTGACTTTC. Residues: CASSSETAGANVLTF.

The rearrangement joins TRBV7-9 to TRBJ2-2; possibly TRBD2 for D (6 bases). Germline CDR1 and CDR2: SEHNR and FQNEAQ (reference sequence). This CDR3 is 14 amino acids long. The ends were cut back, 1 base at V and 6 bases at J, with 9 bases in the middle. The CDR3 sequence: CASSLVGGSGELFF. DNA of the CDR3: TGTGCCAGCAGCTTAGTCGGGGGTTCCGGGGAGCTGTTTTTT.

The chain couples TRBV6-1 to TRBJ2-1; D remains ambiguous. V dropped 2 bases and J dropped 0 bases, with 8 bases sitting between them. The CDR3 is made up of 15 amino acids. The germline CDR1 and CDR2 sequences are MNHNS and SASEGT. The CDR3 here is CASSENRFSYNEQFF. As DNA, the CDR3 is TGTGCCAGCAGTGAAAACAGATTCTCCTACAATGAGCAGTTCTTC.

The chain uses TRBV4-1 and TRBJ2-3, with TRBD2 matching 9 bases. V lost 1 base, J lost 5 bases, and 7 bases stayed unmatched. Germline V CDR1 and CDR2: MGHRA, YSYEKL. This CDR3 is 16 amino acids long. The CDR3: CASSQVPAGGVDTQYF. CDR3 sequence (DNA): TGCGCCAGCAGCCAAGTTCCCGCGGGAGGGGTAGATACGCAGTATTTT.

The genes are TRBV28 and TRBJ1-2; possible D gene TRBD1, 5 bases. The V end was cut by 6 bases, the J end by 4 bases, with 15 bases between. The CDR3 has 14 residues. Looked up from germline, CDR1 is MDHEN and CDR2 is SYDVKM. CDR3 in DNA: TGTGCCAGCAGCCCCCAGGGACGAGCCTATGGCTACACCTTC. Encoded protein: CASSPQGRAYGYTF.

On this clone itself: One end of the junction varies from germline; a read error may be responsible. This chain uses TRBV7-2 with TRBJ2-5; 7 positions match TRBD2. The germline gives CDR1 SGHTA, CDR2 FQGNSA. CDR3 size: 16 residues. For the CDR3, the DNA is TGTGCCAGCAGCGTAGCCCCAAGGACTAGTTGGGAGACCCAGTACTTC. Residues: CASSVAPRTSWETQYF. The whole variable domain, remainder taken from reference TRBV7-2 and TRBJ2-5, is GAGVSQSPSNKVTEKGKDVELRCDPISGHTALYWYRQSLGQGLEFLIYFQGNSAPDKSGLPSDRFSAERTGGSVSTLTIQRTQQEDSAVYLCASSVAPRTSWETQYFGPGTRLLVL.

This clone was seen just once. The sample contains more than one DNA sequence encoding this CDR3. This chain uses TRBV2 with TRBJ2-3, with 7 bases identical to TRBD2. This CDR3 is built from 15 residues. With V trimmed by 0 bases and J by 2 bases, 2 bases remained unmatched. From germline, CDR1 is SNHLY and CDR2 FYNNEI. The CDR3 loop reads CASSEAGTNTDTQYF. The CDR3 DNA is TGTGCCAGCAGTGAAGCCGGGACTAACACAGATACGCAGTATTTT.

This clone was counted once. The identical CDR3 is also encoded by other nucleotide sequences in the sample. This chain links TRBV1 with TRBJ2-1; the DNA was not compared with TRBD2, the D call given in the table. TRBV1 is flagged as a pseudogene. This CDR3 spans 17 amino acids. CDR3 sequence: CTSSQDPGAGAYNEQFF. CDR3 coding DNA: TGCACCAGCAGCCAGGATCCGGGGGCGGGAGCCTACAATGAGCAGTTCTTC.

V is TRBV2 and J is TRBJ1-2; TRBD1 agrees at 10 bases. The CDR3 is 15 amino acids. Trimming at V came to 5 bases and at J to 6 bases, leaving 9 bases not matched to a gene. Germline-derived CDR1 and CDR2 are SNHLY and FYNNEI. CDR3 loop: CASSSGQGNFHGYTF. As DNA, the CDR3 is TGTGCCAGCAGTTCGGGACAGGGGAATTTCCATGGCTACACCTTC.

The chain links TRBV27 to TRBJ2-3; D is unclear. Trimming cost V 4 bases and J 0 bases, with 11 bases left between them. The CDR3 covers 15 residues. Germline V gene data show CDR1 as MNHEY and CDR2 as SMNVEV (reference sequence). CDR3 in DNA: TGTGCCAGCAGTTCCGGGCTCCCTAGCACAGATACGCAGTATTTT. Its protein is CASSSGLPSTDTQYF.

The chain couples TRBV11-2 to TRBJ1-2, with a possible D match to TRBD1 (6 bases). CDR3 length: 14 residues. Trimming left V 3 bases short and J 0 bases short, with 8 bases between. Germline-derived CDR1 and CDR2 are SGHAT and FQNNGV. CDR3: CASSFGQSNYGYTF. The CDR3 coding sequence is TGTGCCAGCAGCTTTGGACAGTCTAACTATGGCTACACCTTC.

The V and J genes are TRBV7-9 and TRBJ2-1, with 8 bases that match TRBD2. The V and J ends lost 4 bases and 4 bases, in that order; junction bases with no gene match: 6. The CDR3 loop spans 15 amino acids. From germline, CDR1 is SEHNR and CDR2 FQNEAQ (reference sequence). DNA of the CDR3: TGTGCCAGCAGCTGGCGTATAGCGGGGTACAATGAGCAGTTCTTC. It codes for CASSWRIAGYNEQFF.

V is TRBV27 and J is TRBJ2-7; 9 bases map to TRBD1. This CDR3 has 15 amino acids. With V trimmed by 4 bases and J by 6 bases, 10 bases remained unmatched. From germline, CDR1 is MNHEY and CDR2 SMNVEV (reference sequence). Here the CDR3 reads CASSSPGTGRFEQYF. CDR3 DNA: TGTGCCAGCAGTTCTCCCGGGACAGGGCGCTTCGAGCAGTACTTC.

The chain employs TRBV28 and TRBJ2-6, with a possible D match to TRBD2 (5 bases). The germline V gene encodes CDR1 MDHEN and CDR2 SYDVKM. The CDR3 is made up of 14 amino acids. V gave up 5 bases and J gave up 1 base, with 6 bases separating them. CDR3 coding DNA: TGTGCCAGCAGTCCGGGGTCTGGGGCCAACGTCCTGACTTTC. Its translation: CASSPGSGANVLTF.

The rearrangement joins TRBV19 to TRBJ1-5, with D hard to call. From germline, CDR1 is LNHDA and CDR2 SQIVND (reference sequence). The CDR3 sequence is 17 residues long. The V gene lost 6 bases and the J gene lost 1 base, with 19 bases spanning the gap. The CDR3 region is CASSPHVRASSNQPQHF. The CDR3 DNA reads as TGTGCCAGTAGCCCGCACGTGAGGGCTAGCAGCAATCAGCCCCAGCATTTT.

CDR3 amino acids: CASSLASGTFYNEQFF. The DNA for the CDR3 is TGCGCCAGCAGCTTGGCCTCCGGGACTTTTTACAATGAGCAGTTCTTC. The V and J genes are TRBV5-1 and TRBJ2-1, with D tentatively TRBD2 (6 bases). Germline V lookup: CDR1 SGHRS, CDR2 YFSETQ. The V end lost 0 bases, the J end lost 4 bases, and 14 bases lay between the germline ends. The CDR3 extends over 16 amino acids.

The chain's CDR3 is CSVEIPTGVRDTQYF. In DNA, the CDR3 is TGCAGCGTTGAAATCCCGACGGGGGTGCGGGATACGCAGTATTTT. The rearrangement uses TRBV29-1 and TRBJ2-3; D is perhaps TRBD2 (6 bases). Germline CDR1 is SQVTM and CDR2 is ANQGSEA. Trimming shortened V by 2 bases and J by 6 bases, and 18 bases separated the two germline ends. CDR3 size: 15 residues.